Listed here are 29 T cell receptor beta chains from one sample, sequenced in a study of blood T cells in healthy people across ages. Primers used in a second PCR of about 7 to 12 cycles were a sample-barcoded 5' primer and a J-beta primer mix. Each CDR3 protein is one row after TCRdb ran MiXCR on the 5' RACE reads. The table has more than 650,000 distinct CDR3 sequences, around half seen once; the top ten hold approximately 40%. The sample consisted of blood. The receptors come from a man older than 75 in good health.

The gene calls are TRBV10-2 and TRBJ2-5; 11 nucleotides line up with TRBD2. V shed 4 bases, J shed 5 bases, and the junction held 6 bases outside the gene matches. The CDR3 length is 15 residues. The germline V gene encodes CDR1 WSHSY and CDR2 SAAADI. CDR3 protein: CASSALAGGLETQYF. DNA of the CDR3: TGCGCCAGCAGTGCCCTAGCGGGAGGTCTGGAGACCCAGTACTTC.

The rearrangement uses TRBV12-3 or TRBV12-4 and TRBJ2-3; TRBD1 agrees at 11 bases. The CDR3 length is 15 residues. Unmatched junction bases numbered 8, after V lost 6 bases and J lost 6 bases. CDR3 amino acids: CASRTGTGGVDTQYF. CDR3 in DNA: TGTGCCAGCAGAACCGGGACAGGGGGTGTGGATACGCAGTATTTT.

Only a few counts were recorded for this clonotype. V gene TRBV29-1 combines with J gene TRBJ1-2; D ambiguous. Germline CDR1 is SQVTM and CDR2 is ANQGSEA. V was trimmed by 1 base and J by 4 bases, leaving 4 bases between them. The CDR3 extends over 11 amino acids. CDR3 bases: TGCAGCGTTGAAGGGTTCTATGGCTACACCTTC. Amino acid sequence: CSVEGFYGYTF.

This chain joins TRBV20-1 and TRBJ2-1; possibly TRBD2 for D (5 bases). Trimming stripped 1 base from V and 4 bases from J, with 17 bases between. This CDR3 comprises 16 residues. In germline, CDR1 is DFQATT, CDR2 SNEGSKA (reference sequence). CDR3 DNA sequence: TGCAGTGCTAGAGGCCTAGCTAGTGGAACATACAATGAGCAGTTCTTC. Encoded protein: CSARGLASGTYNEQFF.

The chain carries TRBV25-1 and TRBJ1-1; D is possibly TRBD1 (6 bases). V lost 7 bases and J lost 1, with 7 bases in between. CDR1 and CDR2 from the germline V gene are MGHDK and SYGVNS. The CDR3 loop spans 12 amino acids. The CDR3 loop is CASKQGNTEAFF. Written as DNA, the CDR3 is TGTGCCAGCAAACAGGGGAACACTGAAGCTTTCTTT. The complete variable domain, with remaining parts taken from reference TRBV25-1 and TRBJ1-1, reads EADIYQTPRYLVIGTGKKITLECSQTMGHDKMYWYQQDPGMELHLIHYSYGVNSTEKGDLSSESTVSRIRTEHFPLTLESARPSHTSQYLCASKQGNTEAFFGQGTRLTVV.

J is TRBJ1-2 and V is TRBV9, with D unclear. The CDR3 totals 14 residues. V was cut by 2 bases and J by 3 bases, with 11 bases left in between. CDR1 SGDLS and CDR2 YYNGEE come from the germline V gene. The CDR3 DNA is TGTGCCAGCAGCGTGAGGCCTACGGACTATGGCTACACCTTC. Amino acid sequence: CASSVRPTDYGYTF.

The chain has TRBV20-1 and TRBJ1-1; D possibly corresponds to TRBD1 (5 bases). Trimming left V 1 base short and J 6 bases short, with 9 bases between. The germline gives CDR1 DFQATT, CDR2 SNEGSKA (reference sequence). The CDR3 is made up of 12 amino acids. The CDR3: CSARAGRAEAFF. The CDR3 bases are TGCAGTGCTAGAGCAGGGCGGGCTGAAGCTTTCTTT.

The gene calls are TRBV28 and TRBJ2-5; 11 nucleotides align to TRBD2. In germline, CDR1 is MDHEN, CDR2 SYDVKM. CDR3 length: 16 residues. V lost 6 bases and J lost 11; bases outside the gene matches: 17. CDR3 region: CASRKLAGALYNEQYF. The DNA for the CDR3 is TGTGCCAGCAGGAAACTAGCGGGAGCCTTATACAATGAGCAGTACTTC.

The J gene is TRBJ2-4, the V gene TRBV7-3; 10 nucleotides align to TRBD1. The tail of the sequence fits TRBJ2-7 better, so the J call may be wrong. The germline V gene has CDR1 SGHTA and CDR2 FQGTGA. The CDR3 loop spans 16 amino acids. CDR3 region: CASSAGQGGFLGEQYF. DNA of the CDR3: TGTGCCAGCAGCGCAGGACAGGGGGGGTTTCTGGGCGAGCAGTACTTC.

This clonotype is a singleton in its sample. V is TRBV6-5 and J is TRBJ2-2; D remains unclear. In germline, CDR1 is MNHEY, CDR2 SVGAGI. V was shortened by 2 bases and J by 1 base, with 8 bases between the two germline ends. The CDR3 contains 15 residues. CDR3 DNA sequence: TGTGCCAGCAGTTACGTCCGGGTGAACACCGGGGAGCTGTTTTTT. This translates into CASSYVRVNTGELFF.

The V call is TRBV20-1, the J call TRBJ2-7; D not resolved. V lost 6 bases, J lost 7 bases, and 4 bases lay in between. Per the germline V gene, CDR1 is DFQATT and CDR2 is SNEGSKA (reference sequence). This CDR3 is 8 amino acids long. CDR3 bases: TGCAGTGCGGGGGAGCAGTACTTC. It specifies CSAGEQYF.

J is TRBJ2-7 and V is TRBV21-1; no DNA check was done on the table's D call, TRBD1. TRBV21-1 corresponds to a pseudogene. The CDR3 is made up of 17 amino acids. The CDR3 region has the DNA TGTGCCAGCAGCAAAGAGTTCCCGAATCAGCGGCCCTACGAGCAGTACTTC. Translating gives CASSKEFPNQRPYEQYF.

The chain couples TRBV18 to TRBJ2-7, with D possibly matching TRBD1 (6 bases). The V end lost 6 bases, the J end lost 0 bases, and 15 bases lay between the germline ends. The CDR3 is 15 residues long. Germline CDR1 is KGHSH and CDR2 is LQKENI. As DNA, the CDR3 is TGTGCCAGCTCTCCCACGACAGGATACTCCTACGAGCAGTACTTC. Amino acid sequence: CASSPTTGYSYEQYF.

The chain has TRBV5-1 and TRBJ2-7, with 11 bases fitting TRBD1. Losses at the gene ends were 0 bases for V and 3 bases for J; bases not matched to a gene: 8. Germline CDR1 is SGHRS and CDR2 is YFSETQ. The CDR3 sequence is 17 residues long. CDR3 region: CASSLAGQGASYYEQYF. The CDR3 DNA sequence: TGCGCCAGCAGCTTGGCCGGACAGGGGGCCAGCTACTACGAGCAGTACTTC.

The V and J genes are TRBV20-1 and TRBJ2-5; 8 nucleotides agree with TRBD2. CDR3 length equals 12 residues. CDR1 is DFQATT, CDR2 SNEGSKA, per germline (reference sequence). V lost 3 bases to trimming and J lost 5 bases; unmatched junction nucleotides: 2. CDR3 protein: CSARPGGETQYF. The CDR3, as DNA: TGCAGTGCTAGGCCGGGGGGGGAGACCCAGTACTTC.

This chain connects TRBV10-3 to TRBJ2-5; D might be TRBD2 (5 bases). The end of the DNA fits TRBJ2-7 better, so the J call may be wrong. CDR1 is ENHRY, CDR2 SYGVKD, per germline. CDR3 length equals 13 residues. The CDR3 loop reads CAISAGQAGEQYF. The CDR3 coding sequence is TGTGCCATCAGCGCCGGCCAGGCGGGCGAGCAGTACTTC.

This clonotype appeared once. This may come from a read error, since a much larger clone is one base off. For the CDR3, the DNA is TGTGCCAGCAGTTGTGGGGGACTAGCGGGAGAGACGCAGTATTTT. It encodes CASSCGGLAGETQYF. The V call is TRBV6-5, the J call TRBJ2-3; the match to TRBD2 covers 14 bases. V dropped 4 bases and J dropped 9; count of bases not matched to a gene: 6. This CDR3 region has 15 residues. Germline lookup yields CDR1 MNHEY and CDR2 SVGAGI.

This clonotype was detected only a few times. The V and J genes are TRBV20-1 and TRBJ2-1; the D gene is possibly TRBD2 (6 bases). Looked up from germline, CDR1 is DFQATT and CDR2 is SNEGSKA (reference sequence). CDR3 length: 15 residues. V gave up 5 bases and J gave up 6 bases, with 20 bases separating them. CDR3 in DNA: TGCAGTGCTCCAGCCCCCAGACTGGGGGGCAATGAGCAGTTCTTC. This translates into CSAPAPRLGGNEQFF.

The rearrangement joins TRBV10-2 to TRBJ2-4; no definite D call. The assigned J gene may be wrong: the sequence end matches TRBJ2-7 better. CDR1 WSHSY and CDR2 SAAADI come from the germline V gene. This CDR3 comprises 14 residues. CDR3 DNA sequence: TGCGCCAGCAGTGAGCTTTCCGTCTCCTACGAGCAGTACTTC. Translated: CASSELSVSYEQYF.

The sample holds a few counts of this clonotype. The chain recombines TRBV29-1 with TRBJ2-5; TRBD1 or TRBD2 may be the D gene (5 bases each). CDR1 is SQVTM, CDR2 ANQGSEA, per germline. Trimming left V 4 bases short and J 1 base short, with 13 bases between. This CDR3 comprises 14 residues. In nucleotides, the CDR3 is TGCAGCGTTGGCTGGGGGTCGGCCCAAGAGACCCAGTACTTC. It specifies CSVGWGSAQETQYF.

V is TRBV28 and J is TRBJ2-5, with 11 bases that match TRBD2. The better agreement between TRBJ2-7 and the DNA end casts doubt on the J call. This CDR3 region has 15 residues. Germline assignment: CDR1 MDHEN and CDR2 SYDVKM. In nucleotides, the CDR3 is TGTGCCAGCAGTCTACCCCTAGCGGGAGGAAGCGAGCAGTACTTC. This sequence encodes CASSLPLAGGSEQYF.

The chain links TRBV5-1 to TRBJ2-1, with TRBD2 matching 11 bases. CDR1 and CDR2 (germline): SGHRS, YFSETQ. This CDR3 comprises 17 residues. With V trimmed by 0 bases and J by 5 bases, 7 bases remained unmatched. CDR3 sequence reads: CASSLAPLAGGNNEQFF. The CDR3 DNA reads as TGCGCCAGCAGCTTGGCCCCTCTAGCGGGAGGCAACAATGAGCAGTTCTTC.

The chain has TRBV12-3 or TRBV12-4 and TRBJ2-1; D is ambiguous. The V gene lost 6 bases and the J gene lost 9 bases, with 9 bases spanning the gap. The CDR3 is 11 residues long. The CDR3 coding sequence is TGTGCCAGCAGGTACAATATTGAGCAGTTCTTC. Translation gives CASRYNIEQFF.

V and J are TRBV7-2 and TRBJ2-4; possibly TRBD1 for D (5 bases). The CDR3 contains 13 residues. Germline V gives CDR1 SGHTA, CDR2 FQGNSA. Trimming stripped 2 bases from V and 13 bases from J, with 15 bases between. CDR3 protein: CASSLRQGYGQYF. CDR3 DNA sequence: TGTGCCAGCAGCTTACGGCAGGGCTACGGGCAGTACTTC. The full variable domain, in which reference TRBV7-2 and TRBJ2-4 provide the parts outside the CDR3, is GAGVSQSPSNKVTEKGKDVELRCDPISGHTALYWYRQSLGQGLEFLIYFQGNSAPDKSGLPSDRFSAERTGGSVSTLTIQRTQQEDSAVYLCASSLRQGYGQYFGAGTRLSVL.

The chain joins TRBV6-5 to TRBJ2-7; TRBD2 is a possible D gene (5 bases). The ends were cut back, 0 bases at V and 4 bases at J, with 13 bases in the middle. Germline V lookup: CDR1 MNHEY, CDR2 SVGAGI. CDR3 length: 15 amino acids. The CDR3 spells CASSYSAGSWYEQYF. CDR3 bases: TGTGCCAGCAGTTACTCCGCGGGTTCGTGGTACGAGCAGTACTTC.

This sequence joins TRBV27 and TRBJ2-3; a possible D gene is TRBD1 (6 bases). V was trimmed by 6 bases and J by 14 bases, leaving 30 bases between them. The germline V gene has CDR1 MNHEY and CDR2 SMNVEV (reference sequence). This CDR3 spans 16 amino acids. The CDR3 reads CASRGGRDTPHRYAYF. The CDR3, as DNA: TGTGCCAGCAGAGGCGGTAGGGACACACCGCACAGATACGCGTATTTT.

The J gene is TRBJ2-5, the V gene TRBV9, with D tentatively TRBD1 (6 bases). The germline CDR1 and CDR2 sequences are SGDLS and YYNGEE. The V end was cut by 0 bases, the J end by 11 bases, with 17 bases between. This CDR3 comprises 14 residues. CDR3 nucleotide sequence: TGTGCCAGCAGCGTAGCTATATGGGACAATGAGCAGTACTTC. It codes for CASSVAIWDNEQYF.

The V call is TRBV6-2 or TRBV6-3, the J call TRBJ2-7; D gene uncertain. The CDR3 extends over 13 amino acids. Germline CDR1 reads MNHEY; CDR2 reads SVGEGT. The ends were cut back, 6 bases at V and 2 bases at J, with 11 bases in the middle. The CDR3 DNA is TGTGCCAGCAGCCCCTCCCCTCCCTACGAGCAGTACTTC. Translating gives CASSPSPPYEQYF.

The chain employs TRBV7-9 and TRBJ1-1; D gene uncertain. This CDR3 has 12 amino acids. Germline V lookup: CDR1 SEHNR, CDR2 FQNEAQ (reference sequence). With 5 bases removed from V and 5 bases from J, the gap between germline ends came to 9 bases. In nucleotides, the CDR3 is TGTGCCAGCAGCCTTTTGCGGACTGAAGCTTTCTTT. Translating gives CASSLLRTEAFF.